These T cell receptor beta chains were read from a single sample in a study of regulatory T cells in long-lasting Graves disease. TCRdb re-called the multiplex PCR reads through MiXCR, storing one row per CDR3 protein. The sample gives 450,000 or so distinct CDR3 sequences, less than 25% of which show up once; about 7.8% is in the top ten. The starting material was peripheral blood mononuclear cells (PBMCs), obtained when the disease was refractory, from a patient treated with antithyroid drugs. All receptors derive from a female donor with Graves disease. Both conserved end residues are part of each CDR3. The D gene is left open where the match is weak. Clone size is not always given. Where it is, it says once, few, many or a class for expanded clones.

v_call	j_call	clone_size	d_call	cdr3_nt	cdr3_aa
TRBV7-2	TRBJ2-5	few	NA	TGTGCCAGCAGCTTGGACCACGGAACCCCATGGGGGACTCAGTACTTC	CASSLDHGTPWGTQYF
TRBV28	TRBJ1-5	NA	TRBD1	TGTGCCAGCAGTGGCAGGGGGCTGAGGCAGCCCCAGCATTTT	CASSGRGLRQPQHF
TRBV12-3/TRBV12-4	TRBJ2-2	many	TRBD1	TGTGCCAGCTTGGACAGGGTTTCCCCGAACACCGGGGAGCTGTTTTTT	CASLDRVSPNTGELFF
TRBV14	TRBJ1-1	NA	NA	TGTGCCAGCAGACCTACAGGGAGGGGGGAAGCTTTCTTT	CASRPTGRGEAFF
TRBV29-1	TRBJ1-2	many	TRBD1	TGCAGCGTTGATCTGGGACAGGGGGCGTTCGATGGCTACACCTTC	CSVDLGQGAFDGYTF
TRBV30	TRBJ2-2	few	NA	TGTGCCCGAGGTGATAACACCGGGGAGCTGTTTTTT	CARGDNTGELFF
TRBV4-1	TRBJ2-7	NA	NA	TGCGCCAGCAAGCAGACAGGTTCCTACGAGCAGTACTTC	CASKQTGSYEQYF
TRBV19	TRBJ2-5	NA	TRBD1	TGTGCCAGTAGAAACTCAGGGGGCGCCCGGGAGACCCAGTACTTC	CASRNSGGARETQYF
TRBV6-1	TRBJ2-7	many	NA	TGTGCCAGCAGCACCTTCGGGCCATCTTCCGCCTACGAGCAGTACTTC	CASSTFGPSSAYEQYF
TRBV6-5	TRBJ1-2	few	NA	TGTGCCAGCAGTTACGGGATTGAGTATGGCTACACCTTC	CASSYGIEYGYTF
TRBV27	TRBJ1-1	many	NA	TGTGCCAGCAGTTTAACCTCGGGCAGCGGCACTGAAGCTTTCTTT	CASSLTSGSGTEAFF
TRBV7-9	TRBJ2-7	NA	NA	TGTGCCAGCAGCCGCCTGAAAGAATATCCCTACGAGCAGTACTTC	CASSRLKEYPYEQYF
TRBV16	TRBJ1-2	few	NA	TGTGCCAGCAGCCAATCCGATGGCTACACCTTC	CASSQSDGYTF
TRBV5-1	TRBJ2-3	few	TRBD1	TGCGCCAGCAGCTTGGCCGGCGGACAGGGGTTGGGAGATACGCAGTATTTT	CASSLAGGQGLGDTQYF
TRBV6-2/TRBV6-3	TRBJ2-4	many	NA	TGTGCCAGCAGTTACTCGAGTCCAGGGATTGTAGCCAAAAACATTCAGTACTTC	CASSYSSPGIVAKNIQYF
TRBV5-4	TRBJ2-2	few	NA	TGTGCCAGCAGCGTTGTGGGCCTGCCCCCCGGGGAGCTGTTTTTT	CASSVVGLPPGELFF
TRBV28	TRBJ1-2	many	TRBD1	TGTGCCAGCCGTGGGGGAGGACAGGGTCACGCCTATGGCTACACCTTC	CASRGGGQGHAYGYTF
TRBV29-1	TRBJ2-2	few	NA	TGCAGCGTTGCAAGACAGACCGGGGAGCTGTTTTTT	CSVARQTGELFF
TRBV27	TRBJ2-2	NA	NA	TGTGCCAGCAGCCAAATAGGTGGGGGCTCGAACACCGGGGAGCTGTTTTTT	CASSQIGGGSNTGELFF
TRBV11-2	TRBJ2-2	NA	NA	TGTGCCAGCAGCTTTCCACGGAGCAGAGGCGGACACCGCCCTAAGAACACCGGGGAGCTGTCTTTT	CASSFPRSRGGHRPKNTGELSF
TRBV6-1	TRBJ1-2	many	NA	TGTGCCAGCAGTCCGAGGATGTTCGGGCTTGGCTACACCTTC	CASSPRMFGLGYTF
TRBV6-5	TRBJ2-7	few	TRBD1	TGTGCCAGCAGTTACTCCACAGGGGGCGACGAGCAGTACTTC	CASSYSTGGDEQYF
TRBV10-3	TRBJ1-2	few	TRBD1	TGTGCCATCAGCTCCACAGGGGAGTATGGCTACACCTTC	CAISSTGEYGYTF